A selection of T cell receptor beta chains follows, all from one sample in a study of blood T cell repertoires in COVID-19. Some clones are missing from TCRdb's copy, which holds only in-frame ones; the method was immunoSEQ multiplex PCR. This sample has some 190,000 clones; more than 70% occur once, and the top ten carry about 5.6%. Sequences were obtained from PBMCs or T cells enriched from blood (not recorded which). The receptors derive from a man aged 40-50 years with acute COVID-19. CDR3s include the opening cysteine and the closing phenylalanine or tryptophan. The D gene is left open where the match is weak. Only part of the rows carry a size: once, few, many, or a class if the clone is expanded.

j_gene	len	d_gene	v_gene	abundance	CDR3nt	CDR3aa
TRBJ2-7	15	TRBD2	TRBV18	NA	TGTGCCAGCTCACCAACGGCGGGAGATGGTTACGAGCAGTACTTC	CASSPTAGDGYEQYF
TRBJ1-1	17	TRBD1	TRBV2	NA	TGTGCCAGCAAATCCCACACAGGGGGCGACGTGAACACTGAAGCTTTCTTT	CASKSHTGGDVNTEAFF
TRBJ2-7	14	NA	TRBV7-6	NA	TGTGCCAGCAGCTCACCTCAGAACCAGTACGAGCAGTACTTC	CASSSPQNQYEQYF
TRBJ1-1	15	TRBD1	TRBV5-1	once	TGCGCCAGCAGCTGGGGGACAGGGTCGAACACTGAAGCTTTCTTT	CASSWGTGSNTEAFF
TRBJ2-3	15	NA	TRBV6-5	NA	TGTGCCAGCACCATCACAGGGTATCGAACAGATACGCAGTATTTT	CASTITGYRTDTQYF
TRBJ2-5	15	TRBD1	TRBV11-2	few	TGTGCCAGCAGCTTTTCGACAGGGTTCCGAGAGACCCAGTACTTC	CASSFSTGFRETQYF
TRBJ2-2	16	TRBD1	TRBV5-6	NA	TGTGCCAGCAGCTACTCACAGGGGTTGGACACCGGGGAGCTGTTTTTT	CASSYSQGLDTGELFF
TRBJ2-7	16	NA	TRBV6-2/TRBV6-3	few	TGTGCCAGCACCCCGGCGGGCAGTTTTAGCTCCTACGAGCAGTACTTC	CASTPAGSFSSYEQYF
TRBJ2-7	14	NA	TRBV18	NA	TGTGCCAGCTCGGCGCTCGGACTAGGGGGCGAGCAGTACTTC	CASSALGLGGEQYF
TRBJ1-1	15	NA	TRBV4-1	NA	TGCGCCAGCAGCCAAGATGCAGGGGCCGGGACTGAAGCTTTCTTT	CASSQDAGAGTEAFF
TRBJ2-1	16	NA	TRBV19	NA	TGTGCCAGTAGTCCACAGGCTTGGGGGGAGTACAATGAGCAGTTCTTC	CASSPQAWGEYNEQFF
TRBJ1-2	16	TRBD1	TRBV28	NA	TGTGCCAGCAGTTCGCCAGCCCCCGGGACAGGGAATGGCTACACCTTC	CASSSPAPGTGNGYTF
TRBJ1-2	15	TRBD1	TRBV15	many	TGTGCCACCAGCAGTCAGCGACAGGGCCTGGGTGGCTACACCTTC	CATSSQRQGLGGYTF
TRBJ2-1	14	NA	TRBV5-1	many	TGCGCCAGCAGCTTGGTACGACTCGGGGATGAGCAGTTCTTC	CASSLVRLGDEQFF
TRBJ1-2	12	NA	TRBV5-6	NA	TGTGCCAGCAGCCTGGAGGGAGGAGGCTACACCTTC	CASSLEGGGYTF
TRBJ2-1	16	TRBD2	TRBV6-4	NA	TGTGCCAGCAGTGACTCGATAGCGGCGGGAGTAGGTGAGCAGTTCTTC	CASSDSIAAGVGEQFF
TRBJ2-2	16	NA	TRBV4-1	NA	TGCGCCAGCAGCCAAGGCGGGCTCGCGAACACCGGGGAGCTGTTTTTT	CASSQGGLANTGELFF
TRBJ2-1	17	TRBD1	TRBV19	NA	TGTGCCAGTACCCACCGGATGCAGGGGGCATTTGGTAGTGAGCAGTTCTTC	CASTHRMQGAFGSEQFF
TRBJ1-2	16	NA	TRBV7-9	NA	TGTGCCAGCAGCTCCCCAAACCAACAGGGTTCTCATGGCTACACCTTC	CASSSPNQQGSHGYTF
TRBJ1-1	15	TRBD1	TRBV29-1	NA	TGCAGCGCTAGCAGACAGGGGGTAATGAACACTGAAGCTTTCTTT	CSASRQGVMNTEAFF